The rows below give T cell receptor beta chains drawn from one sample of a study of blood T cell repertoires in COVID-19. Sequencing used immunoSEQ multiplex PCR; TCRdb keeps in-frame clones, though not all of them. This sample has 54,000 or so clones, with 88% found just once. The material sequenced was peripheral blood. These receptor sequences come from a human donor in a cohort sampled during active COVID-19. The CDR3 runs from the conserved cysteine through the conserved F or W. A D gene is named only where the DNA matches it firmly. Clone size is not always given. Where it is, it says once, few, many or a class for expanded clones.

size: NA
D: NA
J: TRBJ1-2
V: TRBV7-2
DNA: TGTGCCAGCAGCCCTAGCGTACTTGCTAACTATGGCTACACCTTC
CDR3: CASSPSVLANYGYTF

size: few
D: NA
J: TRBJ1-2
V: TRBV11-1
DNA: TGTGCCAGCAGCCCCCGGACAGAGAGGGGGACCTACGGCTACACCTTC
CDR3: CASSPRTERGTYGYTF

size: NA
D: TRBD1
J: TRBJ2-5
V: TRBV5-4
DNA: TGTGCCAGCAGCTTGGTGGGGACAGGTCAAGAGACCCAGTACTTC
CDR3: CASSLVGTGQETQYF

size: NA
D: TRBD1
J: TRBJ2-7
V: TRBV5-4
DNA: TGTGCCAGCAGGTCGGGACAGGGAAGCGAGCAGTACTTC
CDR3: CASRSGQGSEQYF

size: NA
D: TRBD1
J: TRBJ2-5
V: TRBV5-5
DNA: TGTGCCAGCAGCTCAGGGACAGGGGGCAGAGAGACCCAGTACTTC
CDR3: CASSSGTGGRETQYF

size: NA
D: NA
J: TRBJ1-3
V: TRBV3-1/TRBV3-2
DNA: TGTGCCAGCAGTGCAGGGGCTGGAAACACCATATATTTT
CDR3: CASSAGAGNTIYF

size: NA
D: TRBD1
J: TRBJ1-5
V: TRBV6-6
DNA: TGTGCCAGCAGTCGAGGAACGCCGGGACAGGGGGCCCAGCCCCAGCATTTT
CDR3: CASSRGTPGQGAQPQHF

size: NA
D: TRBD1
J: TRBJ2-5
V: TRBV11-2
DNA: TGTGCCAGCAGCTTAGCCGGCTACAGGGGAGAGTCCCAGTACTTC
CDR3: CASSLAGYRGESQYF

size: NA
D: NA
J: TRBJ2-3
V: TRBV7-7
DNA: TGTGCCAGCAGCTTAGGGCCCCCAGATACGCAGTATTTT
CDR3: CASSLGPPDTQYF

size: once
D: NA
J: TRBJ1-1
V: TRBV7-3
DNA: TGTGCCAGCAGCTTAAACGGGGGGGCAGCGAACACTGAAGCTTTCTTT
CDR3: CASSLNGGAANTEAFF

size: NA
D: NA
J: TRBJ1-6
V: TRBV14
DNA: TGTGCCAGCAGCCAGGGACTGTATGGTTCACCCCTCCACTTT
CDR3: CASSQGLYGSPLHF

size: NA
D: TRBD1
J: TRBJ2-5
V: TRBV7-8
DNA: TGTGCCAGCAGCAAGCAGGGGGCGAAGGAGACCCAGTACTTC
CDR3: CASSKQGAKETQYF

size: NA
D: TRBD1
J: TRBJ2-3
V: TRBV9
DNA: TGTGCCAGCAGCGTCTTCGACAGGGCCCGCACAGATACGCAGTATTTT
CDR3: CASSVFDRARTDTQYF

size: NA
D: NA
J: TRBJ1-5
V: TRBV21-1
DNA: TGTGCCAGCAGCAACGGGGCGGGGAGGGACCAGCCCCAGCATTTT
CDR3: CASSNGAGRDQPQHF

size: once
D: NA
J: TRBJ2-3
V: TRBV30
DNA: TGTGCCTGGCGGGCGAAAGCGGGCACAGATACGCAGTATTTT
CDR3: CAWRAKAGTDTQYF

size: NA
D: TRBD1
J: TRBJ1-2
V: TRBV7-2
DNA: TGTGCCAGCAGCCCAGTGGGACAGGGGATCGGCTACACCTTC
CDR3: CASSPVGQGIGYTF

size: NA
D: TRBD1
J: TRBJ2-7
V: TRBV5-6
DNA: TGTGCCAGCAGCCGAGGACAGGGGGCCTACGAGCAGTACTTC
CDR3: CASSRGQGAYEQYF

size: NA
D: TRBD2
J: TRBJ2-3
V: TRBV4-1
DNA: TGCGCCAGCAGCCAAGATTTAGCGGGCAGCACAGATACGCAGTATTTT
CDR3: CASSQDLAGSTDTQYF

size: NA
D: TRBD1
J: TRBJ2-7
V: TRBV5-1
DNA: TGCGCCAGCAGTCCCGGGACAGGGGAAAGCGAGCAGTACTTC
CDR3: CASSPGTGESEQYF

size: NA
D: NA
J: TRBJ1-1
V: TRBV14
DNA: TGTGCCAGCAGCTACGACAGGAGGACTGAAGCTTTCTTT
CDR3: CASSYDRRTEAFF

size: NA
D: TRBD2
J: TRBJ2-5
V: TRBV18
DNA: TGTGCCAGCTCCAGGACTAGCTTGGAGACCCAGTACTTC
CDR3: CASSRTSLETQYF

size: NA
D: NA
J: TRBJ2-1
V: TRBV28
DNA: TGTGCCAGCAGTTTAAACAGATTTAATGAGCAGTTCTTC
CDR3: CASSLNRFNEQFF

size: NA
D: NA
J: TRBJ2-7
V: TRBV6-5
DNA: TGTGCCACTACTGTAGGGACAACCTCCTACGAGCAGTACTTC
CDR3: CATTVGTTSYEQYF